The clone carrying this T cell receptor beta chain was seen more than once but under ten times. Its antigen is undetermined. Researchers amplified the TCR beta CDR3 regions from RNA transcripts. The HTBI primer set drove a first-round RT-PCR of the TCR CDR3. MiXCR was run by TCRdb on the multiplex PCR reads, yielding one entry per CDR3 protein. The table lists fewer than 700,000 distinct CDR3 sequences, about a sixth of them singletons. The data were obtained in a study of T cells in Graves' hyperthyroidism and ophthalmopathy. Findings and caveats of the study: Researchers report that a 13 V-J model separated ophthalmopathy from stable hyperthyroidism. The majority of expanded thyroid clonotypes above 0.001 also appeared in blood.

Trimming removed 2 bases from V and 5 bases from J, with 18 bases in between. Germline CDR1 is DFQATT and CDR2 is SNEGSKA (reference sequence). The CDR3 runs to 16 residues. Every diagnosis used clinical symptoms, serum thyroxine and TRAb, thyroid ultrasound and orbital computed tomography. The receptor's source is a woman in her 30s with Graves' hyperthyroidism. Material: blood. The rearrangement joins TRBV20-1 to TRBJ2-2, with D tentatively TRBD2 (5 bases). CDR3 in amino acids: CSARSPNGISTGELFF. The CDR3 region has the DNA TGCAGTGCTAGATCACCCAACGGGATAAGTACCGGGGAGCTGTTTTTT.